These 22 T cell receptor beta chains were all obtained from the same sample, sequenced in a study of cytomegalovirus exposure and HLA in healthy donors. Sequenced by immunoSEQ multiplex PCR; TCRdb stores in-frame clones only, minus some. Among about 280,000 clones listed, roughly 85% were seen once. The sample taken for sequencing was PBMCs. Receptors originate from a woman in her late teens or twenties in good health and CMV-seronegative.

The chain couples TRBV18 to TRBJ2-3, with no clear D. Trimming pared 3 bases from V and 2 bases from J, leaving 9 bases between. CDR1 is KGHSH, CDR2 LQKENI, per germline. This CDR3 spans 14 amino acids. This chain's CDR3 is CASSPPGYTDTQYF. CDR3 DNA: TGTGCCAGCTCACCGCCAGGATACACAGATACGCAGTATTTT.

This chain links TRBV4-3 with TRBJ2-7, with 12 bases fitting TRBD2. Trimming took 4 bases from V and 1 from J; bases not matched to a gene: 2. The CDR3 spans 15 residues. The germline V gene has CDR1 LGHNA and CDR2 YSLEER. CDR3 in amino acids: CASSPGLAGSYEQYF. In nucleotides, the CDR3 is TGCGCCAGCAGCCCCGGACTAGCGGGGTCCTACGAGCAGTACTTC.

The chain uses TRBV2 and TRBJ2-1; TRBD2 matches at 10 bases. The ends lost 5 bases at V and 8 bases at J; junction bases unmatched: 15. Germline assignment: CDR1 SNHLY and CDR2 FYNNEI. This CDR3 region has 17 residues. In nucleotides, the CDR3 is TGTGCCAGCAGTCTAGAAACAGCTAGCGGGAGCTGGGATGAGCAGTTCTTC. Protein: CASSLETASGSWDEQFF.

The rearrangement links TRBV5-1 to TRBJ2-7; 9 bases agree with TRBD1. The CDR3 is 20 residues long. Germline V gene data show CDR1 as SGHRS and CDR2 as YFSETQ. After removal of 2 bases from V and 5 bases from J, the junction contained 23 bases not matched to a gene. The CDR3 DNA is TGCGCCAGCAGCTTACTCCGGGACAGGGACCCTCTTGGGAAGCTGAACGAGCAGTACTTC. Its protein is CASSLLRDRDPLGKLNEQYF.

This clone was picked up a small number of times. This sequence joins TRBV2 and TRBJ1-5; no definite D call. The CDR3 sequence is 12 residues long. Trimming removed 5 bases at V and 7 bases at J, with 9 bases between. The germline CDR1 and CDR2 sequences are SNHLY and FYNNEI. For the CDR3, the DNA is TGTGCCAGCAGTAAAGGTGCGCAGCCCCAGCATTTT. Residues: CASSKGAQPQHF.

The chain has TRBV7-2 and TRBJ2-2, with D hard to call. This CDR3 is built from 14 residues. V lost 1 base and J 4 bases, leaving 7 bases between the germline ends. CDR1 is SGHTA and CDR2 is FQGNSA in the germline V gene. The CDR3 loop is CASSLDYVTGELFF. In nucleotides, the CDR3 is TGTGCCAGCAGCTTAGACTACGTCACCGGGGAGCTGTTTTTT.

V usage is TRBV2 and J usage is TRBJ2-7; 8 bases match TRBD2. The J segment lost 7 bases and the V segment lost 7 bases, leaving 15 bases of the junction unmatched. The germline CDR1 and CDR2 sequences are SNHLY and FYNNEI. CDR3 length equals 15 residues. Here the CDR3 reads CASIRNGRAVNEQYF. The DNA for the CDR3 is TGTGCCAGCATCCGTAACGGGAGGGCCGTGAATGAGCAGTACTTC.

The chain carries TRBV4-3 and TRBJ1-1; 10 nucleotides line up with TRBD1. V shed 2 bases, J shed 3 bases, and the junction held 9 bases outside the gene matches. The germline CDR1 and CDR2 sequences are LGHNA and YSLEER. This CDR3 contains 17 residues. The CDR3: CASSQYRDRGLDTEAFF. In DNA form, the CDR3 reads TGCGCCAGCAGCCAATACCGGGACAGGGGATTGGACACTGAAGCTTTCTTT.

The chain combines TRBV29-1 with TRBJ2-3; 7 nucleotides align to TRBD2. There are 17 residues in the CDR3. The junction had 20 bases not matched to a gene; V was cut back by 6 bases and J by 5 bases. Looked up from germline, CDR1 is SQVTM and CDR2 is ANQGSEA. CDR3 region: CSVAGRQRGLEGDTQYF. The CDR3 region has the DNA TGCAGCGTCGCTGGCAGACAGCGGGGTCTTGAGGGAGATACGCAGTATTTT.

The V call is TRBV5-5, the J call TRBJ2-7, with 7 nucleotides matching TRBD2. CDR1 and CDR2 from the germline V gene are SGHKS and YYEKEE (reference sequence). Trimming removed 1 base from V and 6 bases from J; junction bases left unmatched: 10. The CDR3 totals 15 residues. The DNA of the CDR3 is TGTGCCAGCAGCTTGTCTCCCAGCGGGAATAGCGAGCAGTACTTC. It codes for CASSLSPSGNSEQYF.

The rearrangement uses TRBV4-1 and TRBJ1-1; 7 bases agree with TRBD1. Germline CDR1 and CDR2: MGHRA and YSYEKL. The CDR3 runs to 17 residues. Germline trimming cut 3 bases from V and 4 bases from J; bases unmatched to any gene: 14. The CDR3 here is CASSHLGTAVGSTEAFF. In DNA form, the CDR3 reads TGCGCCAGCAGCCACCTAGGGACAGCCGTCGGGAGCACTGAAGCTTTCTTT.

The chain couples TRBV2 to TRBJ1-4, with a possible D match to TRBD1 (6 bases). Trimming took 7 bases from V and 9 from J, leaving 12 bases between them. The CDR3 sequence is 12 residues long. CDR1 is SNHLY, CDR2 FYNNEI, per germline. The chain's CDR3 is CASNLGQKKLFF. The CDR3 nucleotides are TGTGCCAGCAACTTAGGACAGAAAAAACTGTTTTTT.

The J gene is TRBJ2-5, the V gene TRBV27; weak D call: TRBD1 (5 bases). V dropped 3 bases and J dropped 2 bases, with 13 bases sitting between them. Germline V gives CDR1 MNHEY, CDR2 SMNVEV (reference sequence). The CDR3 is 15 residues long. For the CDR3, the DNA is TGTGCCAGCAGTTTCTCCCGACAGCAGCAAGAGACCCAGTACTTC. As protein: CASSFSRQQQETQYF.

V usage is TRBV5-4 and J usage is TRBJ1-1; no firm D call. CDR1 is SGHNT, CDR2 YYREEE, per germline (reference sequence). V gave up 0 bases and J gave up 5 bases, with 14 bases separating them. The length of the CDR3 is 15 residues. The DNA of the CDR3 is TGTGCCAGCAGCTTGGTTCGGGCGGGGAGTACTGAAGCTTTCTTT. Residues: CASSLVRAGSTEAFF.

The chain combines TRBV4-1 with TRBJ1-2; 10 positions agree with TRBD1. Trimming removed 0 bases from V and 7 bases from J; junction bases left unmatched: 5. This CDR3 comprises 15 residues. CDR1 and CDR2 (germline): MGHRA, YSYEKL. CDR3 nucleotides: TGCGCCAGCAGCCAAGAGGGACAGGGGATCTCTGGCTACACCTTC. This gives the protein CASSQEGQGISGYTF.

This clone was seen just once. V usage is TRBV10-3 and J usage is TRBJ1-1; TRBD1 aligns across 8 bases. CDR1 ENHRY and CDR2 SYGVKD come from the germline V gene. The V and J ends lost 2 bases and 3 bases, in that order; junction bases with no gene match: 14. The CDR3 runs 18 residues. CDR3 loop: CAISEGGAGGTVDTEAFF. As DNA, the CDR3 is TGTGCCATCAGTGAGGGTGGGGCAGGGGGCACAGTGGACACTGAAGCTTTCTTT.

DNA of the CDR3: TGTGCCATCAGTGATCCGGGTGGTTCCTATAATTCACCCCTCCACTTT. Protein: CAISDPGGSYNSPLHF. This rearrangement joins TRBV10-3 to TRBJ1-6; D gene unclear. CDR1 and CDR2 (germline): ENHRY, SYGVKD. CDR3 size: 16 residues. With 3 bases removed from V and 1 base from J, the gap between germline ends came to 10 bases.

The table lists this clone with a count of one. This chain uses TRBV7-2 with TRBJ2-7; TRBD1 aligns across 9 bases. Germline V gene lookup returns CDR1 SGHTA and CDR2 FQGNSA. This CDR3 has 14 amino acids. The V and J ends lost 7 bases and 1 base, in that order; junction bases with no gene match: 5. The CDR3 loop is CASTTGTGSYEQYF. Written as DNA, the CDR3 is TGTGCCAGCACCACCGGGACAGGGTCCTACGAGCAGTACTTC.

CDR3 region: CASSSGVSTGELFF. The CDR3 DNA sequence: TGTGCCAGCAGCTCTGGAGTTTCCACCGGGGAGCTGTTTTTT. This chain joins TRBV7-7 and TRBJ2-2; D gene ambiguous. V was clipped by 4 bases and J by 4 bases, with 10 bases between them. CDR1 is SSHAT and CDR2 is FNYEAQ in the germline V gene (reference sequence). This CDR3 is 14 amino acids long.

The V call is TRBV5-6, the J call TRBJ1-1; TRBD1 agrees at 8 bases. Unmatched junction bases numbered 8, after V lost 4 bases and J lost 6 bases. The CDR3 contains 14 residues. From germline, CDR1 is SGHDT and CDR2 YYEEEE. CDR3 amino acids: CASSRRQGRSEAFF. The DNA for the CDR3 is TGTGCCAGCAGCCGACGACAGGGGAGATCTGAAGCTTTCTTT.

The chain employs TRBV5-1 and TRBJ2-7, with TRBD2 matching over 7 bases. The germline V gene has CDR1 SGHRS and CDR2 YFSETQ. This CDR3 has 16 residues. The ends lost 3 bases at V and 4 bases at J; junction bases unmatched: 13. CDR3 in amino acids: CASSSNGIGGRYEQYF. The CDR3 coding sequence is TGCGCCAGCAGCTCCAATGGTATAGGCGGGAGATACGAGCAGTACTTC.

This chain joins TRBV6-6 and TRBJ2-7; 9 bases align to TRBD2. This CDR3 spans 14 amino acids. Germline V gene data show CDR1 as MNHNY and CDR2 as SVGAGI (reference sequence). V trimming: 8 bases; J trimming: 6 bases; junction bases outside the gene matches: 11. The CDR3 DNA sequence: TGTGCCAGCGTCAGCGGGAGGCCGTACGGCGAGCAGTACTTC. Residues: CASVSGRPYGEQYF.